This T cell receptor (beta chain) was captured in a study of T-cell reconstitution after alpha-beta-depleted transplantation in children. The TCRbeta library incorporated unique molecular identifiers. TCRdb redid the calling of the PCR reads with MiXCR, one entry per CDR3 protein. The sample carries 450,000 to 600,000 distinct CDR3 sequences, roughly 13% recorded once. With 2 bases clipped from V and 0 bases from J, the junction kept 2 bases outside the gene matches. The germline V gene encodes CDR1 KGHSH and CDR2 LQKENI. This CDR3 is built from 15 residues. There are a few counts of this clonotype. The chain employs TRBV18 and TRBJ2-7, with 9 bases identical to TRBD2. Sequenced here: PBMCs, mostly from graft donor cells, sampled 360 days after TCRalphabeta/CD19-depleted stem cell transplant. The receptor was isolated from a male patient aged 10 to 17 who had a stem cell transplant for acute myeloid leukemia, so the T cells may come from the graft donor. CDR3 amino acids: CASSPISGGSYEQYF. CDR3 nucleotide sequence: TGTGCCAGCTCACCAATTAGCGGGGGCTCCTACGAGCAGTACTTC.